This TCR beta chain was recorded in a study of CD8 T cells in ankylosing spondylitis. Study-wide results and caveats: There was a TCR beta motif, made of several highly homologous variants, that appeared characteristic of ankylosing spondylitis blood.

This clonotype was found many times. What it binds is not known. TCRdb called the 5' RACE reads again in MiXCR, with one record for every CDR3 protein. Of 150,000 to 200,000 distinct CDR3 sequences listed, approximately 13% are singletons. The germline V and J ends were trimmed by 4 bases and 0 bases, with 10 bases remaining between them. This CDR3 is built from 15 residues. Per the germline V gene, CDR1 is MGHRA and CDR2 is YSYEKL. Sequenced input: blood, either unsorted or a sorted T cell fraction (not recorded which). The TCR sequence derives from a female donor with ankylosing spondylitis or in good health (not recorded which). The chain has TRBV4-1 and TRBJ1-5, with D hard to call. The CDR3, as DNA: TGCGCCAGCAGCCCGCAACTGAATAGCAATCAGCCCCAGCATTTT. This translates into CASSPQLNSNQPQHF.